This TCR beta chain was found in a study of T-cell memory formation after mild COVID-19. About the study: Largely donor-specific TCR clusters were found.

General study results and limits: Clones which contracted sat mainly in CM and EM if CD4+, and in EMRA if CD8+. CD4+ bias marked clones expanding day 15 to 37, unlike balanced contracting clones.

This CDR3 contains 15 residues. The germline V gene encodes CDR1 KGHSH and CDR2 LQKENI. The V end lost 1 base, the J end lost 2 bases, and 9 bases lay between the germline ends. 5'RACE primed from the constant segment yielded TCR alpha and TCR beta cDNA libraries bearing sample barcodes and UMIs. TCRdb fed the 5' RACE reads into MiXCR, producing one record per CDR3 protein. The table has 90,000 to 120,000 distinct CDR3 sequences, 18% seen once; the top ten hold over 4.5%. Details on this clonotype: Its antigen is as yet unknown.

The chain links TRBV18 to TRBJ1-3; D gene ambiguous. Input material: PBMCs or a T cell subset sorted from them (not recorded which). The source of this sequence is a man aged 18 to 30 who had mild COVID-19 (a few samples of this study predate the infection). Cell type and time point are not known. Here the CDR3 reads CASSPQAPPGNTIYF. The CDR3 nucleotides are TGTGCCAGCTCACCACAGGCCCCACCTGGAAACACCATATATTTT.